The T cell receptor (beta chain) described here comes from a study of T-cell memory formation after mild COVID-19. TCRalpha and TCRbeta libraries used 5'RACE with constant-segment primers and UMIs. MiXCR, run by TCRdb on the 5' RACE reads, gives a single entry per CDR3 protein. The sample lists approximately 500,000 distinct CDR3 sequences, more than 20% occurring once. Only a few counts were recorded for this clonotype. The TCR originated in an adult woman who had mild COVID-19 (a few samples of this study predate the infection). Cell type and time point are not known. Sample: PBMCs or a T cell subset sorted from them (not recorded which).

CDR3 DNA sequence: TGTGCCAGCTCACCACTAGCGGCTACCTACAATGAGCAGTTCTTC. This encodes CASSPLAATYNEQFF. The genes are TRBV18 and TRBJ2-1; weak D call: TRBD2 (6 bases). The V end was cut by 1 base, the J end by 2 bases, with 9 bases between. Germline assignment: CDR1 KGHSH and CDR2 LQKENI. This CDR3 comprises 15 residues.